Here is one T cell receptor beta chain with its context. The data are from a study of blood T cell repertoires in COVID-19. Germline V gene sequence: CDR1 SEHNR, CDR2 FQNEAQ (reference sequence). CDR3 length equals 17 residues. The V gene end was trimmed by 4 bases and the J gene end by 4 bases; junction bases not matched to a gene: 6. Study processing details: Estimated nucleated cell counts came from reference gene primer amplification. Sequenced by immunoSEQ multiplex PCR; TCRdb stores in-frame clones only, minus some. That table is the source of V, J and clone size, and D and trimming were worked out from the DNA. This sample has fewer than 20,000 clones, with 91% found just once.

Sequenced input: peripheral blood. The sequence came from a human donor in a cohort sampled during active COVID-19. The chain joins TRBV7-9 to TRBJ1-6; the match to TRBD1 covers 11 bases. CDR3 in amino acids: CASSSRDRGIYNSPLHF. The CDR3 region has the DNA TGTGCCAGCAGCTCAAGGGACAGGGGGATTTATAATTCACCCCTCCACTTT.